A selection of T cell receptor beta chains follows, all from one sample in a study of T cell responses to AZD1222 COVID-19 vaccine. The method was immunoSEQ multiplex PCR; TCRdb's version includes in-frame clones alone and lacks a portion of them. This sample has around 78,000 clones, with approximately 90% found just once. Sequenced here: peripheral blood, sampled on day 0 of AZD1222 vaccination. These TCRs come from an adult in good health. CDR3s include the opening cysteine and the closing phenylalanine or tryptophan. The D gene is left open where the match is weak. Only some rows state a clone size, as once, few, many or a class for expanded clones.

>.|TRBV5-1|.|TRBJ2-7
CASSETTDEQRRYF
TGCGCCAGCAGCGAAACGACAGACGAACAAAGGCGGTACTTC
>few|TRBV30|.|TRBJ1-1
CAWSAGTTAEAFF
TGTGCCTGGAGTGCGGGGACGACGGCTGAAGCTTTCTTT
>.|TRBV5-8|.|TRBJ2-1
CASSFRAHNEQFF
TGTGCCAGCAGCTTCAGGGCCCACAATGAGCAGTTCTTC
>.|TRBV24-1|TRBD2|TRBJ2-3
CATSGGLAGPSSTDTQYF
TGTGCCACCTCGGGGGGGCTAGCGGGACCTTCAAGCACAGATACGCAGTATTTT
>.|TRBV4-2|.|TRBJ1-6
CASSQVLGRGNSPLHF
TGTGCCAGCAGCCAAGTGCTGGGCCGAGGGAATTCACCCCTCCACTTT
>few|TRBV11-2|.|TRBJ1-2
CASSLDRNYGYTF
TGTGCCAGCAGCCTTGACAGGAACTATGGCTACACCTTC
>.|TRBV15|TRBD1|TRBJ2-7
CATSRDRGQGAYEQYF
TGTGCCACCAGCAGAGATAGGGGACAGGGGGCCTACGAGCAGTACTTC
>.|TRBV5-4|.|TRBJ2-2
CASSTRVSNTGELFF
TGTGCCAGCAGCACCAGGGTTTCGAACACCGGGGAGCTGTTTTTT
>.|TRBV6-5|.|TRBJ1-6
CASLLDGSLGSPLHF
TGTGCCAGCCTGCTTGACGGGTCATTAGGTTCACCCCTCCACTTT
>.|TRBV28|TRBD1|TRBJ1-5
CASSSSRDSSFSNQPQHF
TGTGCCAGCAGTTCTTCCCGGGACAGTTCCTTTAGCAATCAGCCCCAGCATTTT
>.|TRBV11-1|.|TRBJ1-4
CASSLGYNEKLFF
TGTGCCAGCAGCCTCGGTTATAATGAAAAACTGTTTTTT
>.|TRBV5-1|.|TRBJ1-4
CASSPSRETINEKLFF
TGCGCCAGCAGCCCTTCCAGGGAGACTATTAATGAAAAACTGTTTTTT
>once|TRBV27|.|TRBJ1-3
CASSPDGTRNTIYF
TGTGCCAGCAGTCCGGACGGGACCCGAAACACCATATATTTT
>.|TRBV4-3|.|TRBJ2-1
CASSQENGNEQFF
TGCGCCAGCAGCCAAGAGAACGGAAATGAGCAGTTCTTC
>.|TRBV20-1|TRBD1|TRBJ1-6
CSASGQGNSPLHF
TGCAGTGCTAGTGGACAGGGGAATTCACCCCTCCACTTT
>.|TRBV27|TRBD1|TRBJ1-1
CASSFRVGGAGDTEAFF
TGTGCCAGCAGTTTCCGTGTAGGGGGCGCCGGGGACACTGAAGCTTTCTTT
>.|TRBV9|.|TRBJ1-3
CASSAGGTAGLSGNTIYF
TGTGCCAGCAGCGCCGGTGGGACGGCCGGTCTCTCTGGAAACACCATATATTTT
>.|TRBV7-3|TRBD1|TRBJ1-1
CASSVMGQGNTEAFF
TGTGCCAGCAGCGTAATGGGACAGGGGAACACTGAAGCTTTCTTT
>.|TRBV10-2|.|TRBJ2-2
CASSVMNTGELFF
TGCGCCAGCAGTGTAATGAACACCGGGGAGCTGTTTTTT
>.|TRBV12-3/TRBV12-4|.|TRBJ2-1
CASSQTGEQFF
TGTGCCAGCAGTCAAACGGGTGAGCAGTTCTTC
>.|TRBV7-8|TRBD2|TRBJ2-3
CASSFLERGITDTQYF
TGTGCCAGCAGCTTCCTGGAGCGGGGGATCACAGATACGCAGTATTTT
>.|TRBV7-8|TRBD1|TRBJ1-2
CASSLPGGFSGYTF
TGTGCCAGCAGCTTACCAGGGGGCTTTTCGGGCTACACCTTC
>.|TRBV7-6|.|TRBJ1-1
CASSSQGGGTEAFF
TGTGCCAGCAGCTCCCAAGGGGGAGGGACTGAAGCTTTCTTT
>.|TRBV4-1|.|TRBJ1-1
CASRLNTEAFF
TGCGCCAGCAGGCTGAACACTGAAGCTTTCTTT
>few|TRBV5-1|.|TRBJ1-1
CASSLIETNTEAFF
TGCGCCAGCAGCTTAATAGAAACGAACACTGAAGCTTTCTTT
>.|TRBV29-1|TRBD2|TRBJ2-3
CSVPKTRDYLPSTDTQYF
TGCAGCGTTCCGAAGACCCGGGACTATTTACCCAGCACAGATACGCAGTATTTT
>.|TRBV13|.|TRBJ1-1
CASSPTEDTEAFF
TGTGCCAGCAGCCCAACAGAGGACACTGAAGCTTTCTTT
>.|TRBV7-7|.|TRBJ2-5
CASSTLTNRETQYF
TGTGCCAGCAGCACTCTAACAAATCGGGAGACCCAGTACTTC
>medium-sized|TRBV6-2/TRBV6-3|.|TRBJ2-2
CASSYETGWNGELFF
TGTGCCAGCAGTTACGAAACAGGGTGGAACGGGGAGCTGTTTTTT
>once|TRBV9|.|TRBJ1-2
CASSDPSLF
TGTGCCAGCAGCGATCCCAGTCTCTTT
>.|TRBV9|TRBD1|TRBJ1-1
CASSVAGTGTTNTEAFF
TGTGCCAGCAGCGTAGCTGGGACAGGGACTACGAACACTGAAGCTTTCTTT
>once|TRBV10-3|.|TRBJ1-5
CAISERFSAPQPQHF
TGTGCCATCAGTGAACGTTTTTCGGCCCCTCAGCCCCAGCATTTT
>.|TRBV21-1|.|TRBJ1-1
CASSPRGPEAFF
TGTGCCAGCAGCCCTAGGGGGCCTGAAGCTTTCTTT
>.|TRBV27|.|TRBJ1-1
CATRGAGYTEAFF
TGTGCCACCCGGGGGGCGGGCTACACTGAAGCTTTCTTT
>.|TRBV15|.|TRBJ2-3
CATAPTRSSTDTQYF
TGTGCCACCGCGCCTACCAGATCTAGCACAGATACGCAGTATTTT
>.|TRBV9|.|TRBJ1-5
CASSTGPRDQPQHF
TGTGCCAGCAGCACGGGTCCACGGGATCAGCCCCAGCATTTT
>once|TRBV3-1/TRBV3-2|.|TRBJ1-5
CASSQGTSGGGQPQHF
TGTGCCAGCAGCCAAGGGACCTCGGGGGGCGGGCAGCCCCAGCATTTT
>.|TRBV3-1/TRBV3-2|.|TRBJ1-5
CASSQSRAGQGPQHF
TGTGCCAGCAGCCAATCGCGTGCAGGTCAGGGGCCCCAGCATTTT
>.|TRBV12-3/TRBV12-4|.|TRBJ1-5
CASSIREEEPQHF
TGTGCCAGCAGTATCAGGGAGGAAGAGCCCCAGCATTTT
>.|TRBV14|.|TRBJ2-5
CASSQDGTQYF
TGTGCCAGCAGCCAAGATGGGACCCAGTACTTC
>.|TRBV12-5|.|TRBJ2-1
CASGSPRGALGINEQFF
TGTGCTAGTGGTTCCCCCCGAGGGGCTCTGGGGATCAATGAGCAGTTCTTC
>once|TRBV27|TRBD2|TRBJ2-7
CASSLSGTTGSSHEQYF
TGTGCCAGCAGTTTGTCTGGGACTACGGGTAGCAGCCACGAGCAGTACTTC
>.|TRBV6-5|.|TRBJ2-7
CASSYSREGGDEQYF
TGTGCCAGCAGTTACTCGCGGGAAGGAGGGGACGAGCAGTACTTC
>.|TRBV6-6|.|TRBJ2-7
CASRNTGRIYEQYF
TGTGCCAGCAGAAACACAGGGAGGATCTACGAGCAGTACTTC
>.|TRBV28|.|TRBJ1-4
CASSQVVENEKLFF
TGTGCCAGCAGTCAGGTCGTGGAAAATGAAAAACTGTTTTTT